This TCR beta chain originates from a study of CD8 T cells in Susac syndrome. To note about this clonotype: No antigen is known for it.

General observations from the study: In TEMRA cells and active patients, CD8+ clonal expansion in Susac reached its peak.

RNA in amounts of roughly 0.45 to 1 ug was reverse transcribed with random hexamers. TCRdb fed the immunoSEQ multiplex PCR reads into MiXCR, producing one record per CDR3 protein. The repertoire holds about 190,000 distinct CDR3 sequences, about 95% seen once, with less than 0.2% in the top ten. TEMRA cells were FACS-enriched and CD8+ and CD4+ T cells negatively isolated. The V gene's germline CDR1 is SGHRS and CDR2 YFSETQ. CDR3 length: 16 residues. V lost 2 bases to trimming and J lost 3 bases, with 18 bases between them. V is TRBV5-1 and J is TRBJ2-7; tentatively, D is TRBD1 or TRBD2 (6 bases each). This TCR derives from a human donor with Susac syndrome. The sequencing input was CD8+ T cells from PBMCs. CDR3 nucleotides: TGCGCCAGCAGCTTCGGGGGCGAAATTAAAAACTACGAGCAGTACTTC. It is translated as CASSFGGEIKNYEQYF.